These 27 T cell receptor beta chains came from one sample sequenced in a study of Ad26.COV2.S vaccination and SARS-CoV-2 variants. TCRdb keeps only in-frame clones here, not all; method: immunoSEQ multiplex PCR. In the table there are roughly 380,000 clones, about 91% of which are singletons. Source: peripheral blood, taken after recovery from COVID-19. All receptors derive from a human donor who had recovered from COVID-19.

The chain links TRBV7-9 to TRBJ2-7; D may be TRBD1 (5 bases). Trimming stripped 3 bases from V and 1 base from J, with 7 bases between. CDR1 and CDR2 from the germline V gene are SEHNR and FQNEAQ (reference sequence). The CDR3 contains 13 residues. The CDR3 region is CASSLTASYEQYF. CDR3 in DNA: TGTGCCAGCAGCTTGACAGCTTCCTACGAGCAGTACTTC.

This clone was seen a few times. V and J are TRBV7-6 and TRBJ1-6; 8 bases are shared with TRBD1. The germline gives CDR1 SGHVS, CDR2 FNYEAQ. The junction had 0 bases not matched to a gene; V was cut back by 1 base and J by 4 bases. The CDR3 length is 15 residues. CDR3 bases: TGTGCCAGCAGCTTAGGGACAGGGTATAATTCACCCCTCCACTTT. This gives the protein CASSLGTGYNSPLHF. The variable domain in full, completed from reference TRBV7-6 and TRBJ1-6, reads GAGVSQSPRYKVTKRGQDVALRCDPISGHVSLYWYRQALGQGPEFLTYFNYEAQQDKSGLPNDRFSAERPEGSISTLTIQRTEQRDSAMYRCASSLGTGYNSPLHFGNGTRLTVT.

V and J are TRBV5-1 and TRBJ2-2; 8 bases map to TRBD2. The CDR3 has 15 residues. Per germline, CDR1 SGHRS and CDR2 YFSETQ. The V gene end was trimmed by 6 bases and the J gene end by 1 base; junction bases not matched to a gene: 5. DNA for the CDR3: TGCGCCAGCACCGCACTAGCGGAGAACACCGGGGAGCTGTTTTTT. It encodes CASTALAENTGELFF.

To note about this clone: In the same sample, other DNA sequences code for this CDR3. This chain uses TRBV12-3 or TRBV12-4 with TRBJ1-1; weak D call: TRBD1 (6 bases). The germline V and J ends were trimmed by 3 bases and 5 bases, with 10 bases remaining between them. The CDR3 has 13 residues. In nucleotides, the CDR3 is TGTGCCAGCAGTTTTGGGGGGCTAACTGAAGCTTTCTTT. Its protein product is CASSFGGLTEAFF.

The V gene is TRBV3-1 (or the pseudogene TRBV3-2), the J gene TRBJ2-2; the match to TRBD1 covers 7 bases. The germline V gene encodes CDR1 LGHDT and CDR2 YNNKEL (reference sequence). V was pared by 8 bases and J by 7 bases, with 7 bases of the junction left unmatched. CDR3 length: 13 residues. The CDR3 is CASYQTGVGELFF. The CDR3 nucleotides read TGTGCCAGCTATCAAACAGGGGTCGGGGAGCTGTTTTTT.

The gene calls are TRBV28 and TRBJ1-6, with TRBD1 identical over 7 bases. Germline CDR1 is MDHEN and CDR2 is SYDVKM. V lost 9 bases, J lost 7 bases, and 9 bases stayed unmatched. The CDR3 length is 14 residues. DNA of the CDR3: TGTGCCAGTCATGAGGGACAGCCGAATTCACCCCTCCACTTT. This translates into CASHEGQPNSPLHF.

The chain uses TRBV24-1 and TRBJ2-3; no clear D gene. The CDR3 has 15 residues. With 6 bases removed from V and 6 bases from J, the gap between germline ends came to 18 bases. Germline CDR1 is KGHDR and CDR2 is SFDVKD. For the CDR3, the DNA is TGTGCCACCAGTATCTCAGCCACTTTGGGGGATACGCAGTATTTT. Its translation: CATSISATLGDTQYF.

The rearrangement joins TRBV9 to TRBJ1-2; D is possibly TRBD1 (5 bases). The CDR3 runs 15 residues. V lost 3 bases and J 0 bases, leaving 12 bases between the germline ends. CDR1 and CDR2 from the germline V gene are SGDLS and YYNGEE. The CDR3 here is CASSGNQGANYGYTF. The CDR3 coding sequence is TGTGCCAGCAGCGGGAACCAGGGAGCTAACTATGGCTACACCTTC.

This sequence joins TRBV6-6 and TRBJ2-1; no firm D call. There are 11 residues in the CDR3. Germline values: CDR1 MNHNY, CDR2 SVGAGI (reference sequence). V lost 7 bases and J lost 8, with 9 bases in between. The CDR3 is CASKINHEQFF. Written as DNA, the CDR3 is TGTGCCAGCAAGATAAACCATGAGCAGTTCTTC.

This clone was seen a handful of times. V gene TRBV13 combines with J gene TRBJ1-6; 7 nucleotides align to TRBD1. Germline values: CDR1 PRHDT, CDR2 FYEKMQ (reference sequence). The CDR3 sequence is 14 residues long. The trim removed 5 bases at V and 6 bases at J, leaving 4 bases unmatched. The CDR3 DNA follows: TGTGCCAGCAGCGAGGGACAGCGTAATTCACCCCTCCACTTT. It codes for CASSEGQRNSPLHF.

Of note for this clone: Its ends do not fully match the called genes, so a read error is possible. The chain links TRBV7-9 to TRBJ1-2; TRBD1 is a possible D gene (6 bases). Germline V gives CDR1 SEHNR, CDR2 FQNEAQ (reference sequence). The CDR3 extends over 14 amino acids. The CDR3 bases are TGTGCCAGCAGCTTAGCGGGGCAGGGGCGCAGGGCAAACTTC. Its translation: CASSLAGQGRRANF.

The rearrangement uses TRBV9 and TRBJ2-3; D gene uncertain. The CDR3 totals 12 residues. Per germline, CDR1 SGDLS and CDR2 YYNGEE. Trimming took off 4 bases at V and 6 bases at J, with 9 bases between the two ends. The CDR3 here is CASSPTSDTQYF. Here the CDR3 DNA reads TGTGCCAGCAGCCCTACATCGGATACGCAGTATTTT. The full variable domain, completed using reference TRBV9 and TRBJ2-3, is DSGVTQTPKHLITATGQRVTLRCSPRSGDLSVYWYQQSLDQGLQFLIQYYNGEERAKGNILERFSAQQFPDLHSELNLSSLELGDSALYFCASSPTSDTQYFGPGTRLTVL.

The chain combines TRBV19 with TRBJ1-6, with D hard to call. The germline CDR1 and CDR2 sequences are LNHDA and SQIVND (reference sequence). The CDR3 contains 13 residues. V was cut by 7 bases and J by 6 bases, with 10 bases left in between. The CDR3 nucleotides are TGTGCCAGTAAGTCGAAGACTAATTCACCCCTCCACTTT. This sequence encodes CASKSKTNSPLHF.

This rearrangement joins TRBV5-1 to TRBJ1-1; D perhaps matches TRBD1 (5 bases). The CDR3 is 15 residues long. Trimming shortened V by 4 bases and J by 7 bases, and 20 bases separated the two germline ends. Germline CDR1 and CDR2: SGHRS and YFSETQ. The CDR3 DNA reads as TGCGCCAGCAGCCCTCGTGGCAGGGTCGGGGTTGAAGCTTTCTTT. As protein: CASSPRGRVGVEAFF.

As to this clone: One end of the junction is discordant with germline, which a read error may explain. The chain combines TRBV7-7 with TRBJ1-2; D gene ambiguous. CDR1 is SSHAT and CDR2 is FNYEAQ in the germline V gene (reference sequence). The CDR3 runs to 15 residues. In nucleotides, the CDR3 is TGTGCTAGCAGCTTAGAGTACCCATGGTGCTATGGCTACACCTTC. It translates to CASSLEYPWCYGYTF.

V and J are TRBV5-4 and TRBJ2-1; 10 bases fit TRBD2. Unmatched junction bases numbered 5, after V lost 4 bases and J lost 4 bases. The germline gives CDR1 SGHNT, CDR2 YYREEE (reference sequence). The CDR3 covers 15 residues. This CDR3 is CASSDQLAGYNEQFF. CDR3 bases: TGTGCCAGCAGCGACCAACTAGCGGGGTACAATGAGCAGTTCTTC.

The chain links TRBV18 to TRBJ1-2, with D tentatively TRBD1 (5 bases). The CDR3 covers 13 residues. Trimming took off 3 bases at V and 4 bases at J, with 9 bases between the two ends. Germline V gene sequence: CDR1 KGHSH, CDR2 LQKENI. This CDR3 reads CASSPLGGYGYTF. The CDR3 DNA is TGTGCCAGCTCACCGCTCGGGGGCTATGGCTACACCTTC.

The V call is TRBV27, the J call TRBJ1-1; 9 bases align to TRBD1. The CDR3 extends over 14 amino acids. Looked up from germline, CDR1 is MNHEY and CDR2 is SMNVEV (reference sequence). The trim removed 2 bases at V and 7 bases at J, leaving 5 bases unmatched. The CDR3 is CASSLPGQGGEAFF. Written as DNA, the CDR3 is TGTGCCAGCAGTTTACCGGGACAGGGCGGTGAAGCTTTCTTT.

The chain uses TRBV11-2 and TRBJ1-1; no reliable D call. This CDR3 spans 15 amino acids. Germline V gene sequence: CDR1 SGHAT, CDR2 FQNNGV. Trimming took 4 bases from V and 3 from J, leaving 15 bases between them. CDR3 amino acids: CASSSLMGSHTEAFF. CDR3 nucleotides: TGTGCCAGCAGCTCCCTAATGGGGTCGCACACTGAAGCTTTCTTT.

The chain is built from TRBV7-8 and TRBJ1-4; D is perhaps TRBD1 (6 bases). CDR3 length equals 16 residues. V lost 1 base, J lost 6 bases, and 15 bases lay in between. Looked up from germline, CDR1 is SGHVS and CDR2 is FQNEAQ. The CDR3 DNA reads TGTGCCAGCAGCTTAGGGACAGCCCTTGAACATGAAAAACTGTTTTTT. Translated, it gives CASSLGTALEHEKLFF. The full variable domain, rest sourced from reference TRBV7-8 and TRBJ1-4, is GAGVSQSPRYKVAKRGQDVALRCDPISGHVSLFWYQQALGQGPEFLTYFQNEAQLDKSGLPSDRFFAERPEGSVSTLKIQRTQQEDSAVYLCASSLGTALEHEKLFFGSGTQLSVL.

The chain recombines TRBV7-8 with TRBJ1-1, with D perhaps matching TRBD1 (5 bases). Trimming took off 6 bases at V and 1 base at J, with 12 bases between the two ends. The CDR3 has 14 residues. From germline, CDR1 is SGHVS and CDR2 FQNEAQ. The CDR3 spells CASRLGAGNTEAFF. Here the CDR3 DNA reads TGTGCCAGCAGGCTAGGGGCAGGGAACACTGAAGCTTTCTTT.

The chain carries TRBV11-2 and TRBJ2-1; 9 positions match TRBD1. V lost 3 bases, J lost 3 bases, and 12 bases stayed unmatched. This CDR3 has 18 amino acids. The germline gives CDR1 SGHAT, CDR2 FQNNGV. The CDR3 region has the DNA TGTGCCAGCAGCTTCGGACAGGGGATGGCGGGGGTCTACAATGAGCAGTTCTTC. Its protein is CASSFGQGMAGVYNEQFF.

This clone was picked up one time. This chain connects TRBV3-1 (or the pseudogene TRBV3-2) to TRBJ1-1; 7 nucleotides align to TRBD1. The CDR3 spans 13 residues. Germline-derived CDR1 and CDR2 are LGHDT and YNNKEL (reference sequence). V lost 4 bases, J lost 3 bases, and 2 bases stayed unmatched. The CDR3 coding sequence is TGTGCCAGCAGCCCCAGGGGGGACACTGAAGCTTTCTTT. Translated: CASSPRGDTEAFF.

The chain combines TRBV13 with TRBJ2-7; 12 bases are a match to TRBD2. The CDR3 is made up of 15 amino acids. In germline, CDR1 is PRHDT, CDR2 FYEKMQ (reference sequence). The trim removed 5 bases at V and 2 bases at J, leaving 4 bases unmatched. The CDR3 DNA reads TGTGCCAGCAGCCGCCGGACTAGCGGGGCCTACGAGCAGTACTTC. The encoded protein is CASSRRTSGAYEQYF.

V usage is TRBV2 and J usage is TRBJ1-1, with TRBD1 matching 10 bases. Trimming cost V 11 bases and J 1 base; bases outside gene matches: 10. The V gene's germline CDR1 is SNHLY and CDR2 FYNNEI. CDR3 length: 15 amino acids. CDR3 bases: TGTGCCGGTACAGCATGGGACAGGGGGAACACTGAAGCTTTCTTT. Its translation is CAGTAWDRGNTEAFF.

V is TRBV11-2 and J is TRBJ1-2; weak D call: TRBD1 (5 bases). V lost 3 bases to trimming and J lost 3 bases, with 14 bases between them. Germline-derived CDR1 and CDR2 are SGHAT and FQNNGV. The CDR3 contains 15 residues. CDR3 sequence: CASSFGQLDYYGYTF. DNA for the CDR3: TGTGCCAGCAGCTTCGGACAACTCGACTACTATGGCTACACCTTC.

CDR3 loop: CATRFGRSTAQPQHF. CDR3 coding DNA: TGTGCCACCAGATTTGGACGCTCAACGGCTCAGCCCCAGCATTTT. V usage is TRBV15 and J usage is TRBJ1-5; no clear D. CDR3 length equals 15 residues. Trimming stripped 6 bases from V and 6 bases from J, with 18 bases between. The germline V gene has CDR1 LNHNV and CDR2 YYDKDF (reference sequence).